The 31 T cell receptor beta chains below all came from one sample that was sequenced in a study of T cell changes during pregnancy in multiple sclerosis. TCRdb's table, derived via immunoSEQ multiplex PCR, lists solely in-frame clones and lacks some. The table has tens of thousands of clones, more than 75% seen once. Source: CD8+ T cells from peripheral blood mononuclear cells, taken after pregnancy. These receptors all come from a female donor in good health, enrolled as a control in a pregnancy study.

There are a few counts of this clone. The rearrangement uses TRBV28 and TRBJ2-3; 9 bases map to TRBD2. The CDR3 is 15 residues long. In germline, CDR1 is MDHEN, CDR2 SYDVKM. V dropped 2 bases and J dropped 6; count of bases not matched to a gene: 6. CDR3 in amino acids: CASSLERGAPDTQYF. CDR3 in DNA: TGTGCCAGCAGTTTAGAGCGGGGGGCCCCTGATACGCAGTATTTT. Full variable domain (missing parts from reference TRBV28 and TRBJ2-3): DVKVTQSSRYLVKRTGEKVFLECVQDMDHENMFWYRQDPGLGLRLIYFSYDVKMKEKGDIPEGYSVSREKKERFSLILESASTNQTSMYLCASSLERGAPDTQYFGPGTRLTVL.

The chain is built from TRBV7-8 and TRBJ1-4; D not certain. Trimming took 1 base from V and 4 from J, leaving 10 bases between them. This CDR3 region has 15 residues. CDR1 SGHVS and CDR2 FQNEAQ come from the germline V gene. This CDR3 is CASSLGAANNEKLFF. The CDR3 DNA reads as TGTGCCAGCAGCTTAGGGGCAGCCAATAATGAAAAACTGTTTTTT. Filled out from reference TRBV7-8 and TRBJ1-4, the complete variable domain reads GAGVSQSPRYKVAKRGQDVALRCDPISGHVSLFWYQQALGQGPEFLTYFQNEAQLDKSGLPSDRFFAERPEGSVSTLKIQRTQQEDSAVYLCASSLGAANNEKLFFGSGTQLSVL.

This chain uses TRBV4-3 with TRBJ2-3, with 14 bases identical to TRBD2. Germline CDR1 reads LGHNA; CDR2 reads YSLEER. This CDR3 region has 19 residues. With 0 bases clipped from V and 0 bases from J, the junction kept 5 bases outside the gene matches. CDR3 nucleotide sequence: TGCGCCAGCAGCCAAGATTTGGGACTAGCGGGGGCTAGCACAGATACGCAGTATTTT. It is translated as CASSQDLGLAGASTDTQYF.

The genes are TRBV11-2 and TRBJ1-2; TRBD1 aligns across 7 bases. Germline loops: CDR1 SGHAT, CDR2 FQNNGV. The CDR3 runs to 12 residues. V trimming: 5 bases; J trimming: 8 bases; junction bases outside the gene matches: 5. The CDR3 here is CASSGGQQGYTF. CDR3 sequence (DNA): TGTGCCAGCAGCGGGGGACAGCAAGGCTACACCTTC.

The gene calls are TRBV27 and TRBJ1-1; D may be TRBD1 (5 bases). V was trimmed by 2 bases and J by 4 bases, leaving 14 bases between them. Germline CDR1 MNHEY, CDR2 SMNVEV (reference sequence). The length of the CDR3 is 15 residues. CDR3 amino acids: CASSLGSGVSTEAFF. CDR3 in DNA: TGTGCCAGCAGTTTAGGTTCGGGGGTTAGCACTGAAGCTTTCTTT.

This clone was observed a single time. For the CDR3, the DNA is TGTGCCAGCAGCCAAGATGGTCAGGGGCACTTCAATCAGCCCCAGCATTTT. It encodes CASSQDGQGHFNQPQHF. The V call is TRBV4-2, the J call TRBJ1-5; a weak D match, TRBD1 (6 bases). V lost 0 bases and J lost 3, with 15 bases in between. Germline CDR1 is LGHNA and CDR2 is YNFKEQ. There are 17 residues in the CDR3.

The V and J genes are TRBV4-2 and TRBJ2-3; 7 bases line up with TRBD1. Germline CDR1 and CDR2: LGHNA and YNFKEQ. The CDR3 totals 14 residues. After removal of 2 bases from V and 2 bases from J, the junction contained 1 base not matched to a gene. CDR3 amino acids: CASSQQGDTDTQYF. The CDR3 DNA reads as TGTGCCAGCAGCCAACAGGGGGACACAGATACGCAGTATTTT.

This clone was detected once. V and J are TRBV4-2 and TRBJ2-3, with 7 bases that match TRBD2. There are 15 residues in the CDR3. CDR1 and CDR2 from the germline V gene are LGHNA and YNFKEQ. Trimming took 4 bases from V and 4 from J; bases not matched to a gene: 8. CDR3 region: CASSLIETSPDTQYF. CDR3 nucleotides: TGTGCCAGCAGCCTTATAGAGACTAGCCCAGATACGCAGTATTTT.

The chain combines TRBV7-9 with TRBJ2-7, with 9 bases aligning to TRBD1. The CDR3 is 14 residues long. The V and J ends lost 5 bases and 5 bases, in that order; junction bases with no gene match: 7. From germline, CDR1 is SEHNR and CDR2 FQNEAQ (reference sequence). CDR3 protein: CASSLGQGLDEQYF. In DNA form, the CDR3 reads TGTGCCAGCAGCCTAGGACAGGGGTTGGACGAGCAGTACTTC.

This CDR3 is CASSFGRSSTEAFF. CDR3 DNA: TGTGCCAGCAGCTTTGGGAGATCCAGCACTGAAGCTTTCTTT. The chain couples TRBV7-3 to TRBJ1-1, with D hard to call. CDR3 size: 14 residues. CDR1 is SGHTA, CDR2 FQGTGA, per germline. Trimming removed 3 bases from V and 4 bases from J, with 12 bases in between. The full variable domain, with the rest looked up from reference TRBV7-3 and TRBJ1-1, is GAGVSQTPSNKVTEKGKYVELRCDPISGHTALYWYRQSLGQGPEFLIYFQGTGAADDSGLPNDRFFAVRPEGSVSTLKIQRTERGDSAVYLCASSFGRSSTEAFFGQGTRLTVV.

The chain carries TRBV11-2 and TRBJ2-7; perhaps TRBD1 as D (5 bases). Germline V gives CDR1 SGHAT, CDR2 FQNNGV. CDR3 length equals 12 residues. The V and J ends lost 2 bases and 6 bases respectively, with 8 bases between them. The CDR3 reads CASSLTGPEQYF. The CDR3 DNA follows: TGTGCCAGCAGCTTAACAGGTCCCGAGCAGTACTTC.

This clone came up once. The V gene is TRBV25-1, the J gene TRBJ1-2; no definite D call. The germline V gene has CDR1 MGHDK and CDR2 SYGVNS. This CDR3 comprises 12 residues. V lost 11 bases and J 5 bases, leaving 15 bases between the germline ends. The CDR3 nucleotides are TGTGCCGGCTCAGCGGGTAATTATGGCTACACCTTC. It is translated as CAGSAGNYGYTF.

This clone occurred a few times. This chain links TRBV19 with TRBJ2-7, with unresolved D. The length of the CDR3 is 15 residues. V was shortened by 5 bases and J by 6 bases, with 20 bases between the two germline ends. Germline lookup yields CDR1 LNHDA and CDR2 SQIVND (reference sequence). The CDR3 DNA reads as TGTGCCAGTAGTCGCCTGAGGAACCTTAGGAGCGAGCAGTACTTC. It is translated as CASSRLRNLRSEQYF.

Here the CDR3 DNA reads TGCAGCGTTTGGGATCCAGGGCTTAACTATGGCTACACCTTC. It is translated as CSVWDPGLNYGYTF. The chain uses TRBV29-1 and TRBJ1-2; a possible D gene is TRBD1 (5 bases). Germline V gives CDR1 SQVTM, CDR2 ANQGSEA. The length of the CDR3 is 14 residues. Trimming pared 5 bases from V and 1 base from J, leaving 14 bases between.

The gene calls are TRBV28 and TRBJ1-2, with unresolved D. V lost 8 bases to trimming and J lost 2 bases, with 15 bases between them. Germline V CDR1 and CDR2: MDHEN, SYDVKM. The CDR3 covers 14 residues. The DNA for the CDR3 is TGTGCCAGCTCAGAGGTTCGTCCCAACTATGGCTACACCTTC. This gives the protein CASSEVRPNYGYTF.

The CDR3 spells CASSQYKTSGESDTQYF. The CDR3 DNA sequence: TGTGCCAGCAGCCAATACAAAACTAGCGGGGAATCAGATACGCAGTATTTT. The chain uses TRBV7-9 and TRBJ2-3; 10 bases align to TRBD2. Germline V lookup: CDR1 SEHNR, CDR2 FQNEAQ (reference sequence). CDR3 length: 17 residues. V shed 5 bases, J shed 4 bases, and the junction held 12 bases outside the gene matches. The full variable domain, rest sourced from reference TRBV7-9 and TRBJ2-3, is DTGVSQNPRHKITKRGQNVTFRCDPISEHNRLYWYRQTLGQGPEFLTYFQNEAQLEKSRLLSDRFSAERPKGSFSTLEIQRTEQGDSAMYLCASSQYKTSGESDTQYFGPGTRLTVL.

The chain recombines TRBV10-3 with TRBJ1-1; no definite D call. Between the trimmed V and J ends, which lost 0 bases and 2 bases, there was a span of 13 bases. The germline CDR1 and CDR2 sequences are ENHRY and SYGVKD. The CDR3 is 16 residues long. The CDR3 coding sequence is TGTGCCATCAGTGAGTCGACGAGGGCAAGAAACACTGAAGCTTTCTTT. Residues: CAISESTRARNTEAFF.

A remark on this clone: Sequence at one end of the junction differs from germline and may be a read error. V is TRBV7-7 and J is TRBJ2-1; D might be TRBD2 (6 bases). Germline lookup yields CDR1 SSHAT and CDR2 FNYEAQ (reference sequence). The CDR3 loop spans 15 amino acids. In nucleotides, the CDR3 is TGTGCTAGCAGCCCCAAGCGGGTACCCTACAATGAGCAGTTCTTC. Its protein product is CASSPKRVPYNEQFF.

In the case of this clone: A read error may produce the germline difference seen at one junction end. The chain combines TRBV7-7 with TRBJ2-3, with 7 bases identical to TRBD2. The germline CDR1 and CDR2 sequences are SSHAT and FNYEAQ (reference sequence). This CDR3 has 16 residues. The CDR3 here is CASSLGLGGKEDTQYF. CDR3 nucleotide sequence: TGTGCTAGCAGCTTAGGACTCGGGGGGAAGGAGGATACGCAGTATTTT.

The chain uses TRBV4-3 and TRBJ1-2; 7 nucleotides agree with TRBD1. V lost 4 bases, J lost 2 bases, and 7 bases stayed unmatched. The CDR3 has 15 amino acids. Per germline, CDR1 LGHNA and CDR2 YSLEER. In nucleotides, the CDR3 is TGCGCCAGCAGCCGATCCCGGGACAGCAACTATGGCTACACCTTC. Translation gives CASSRSRDSNYGYTF.

The V call is TRBV5-6, the J call TRBJ2-1, with D possibly TRBD1 on 6 matching bases. The germline gives CDR1 SGHDT, CDR2 YYEEEE. V was pared by 5 bases and J by 8 bases, with 20 bases between. This CDR3 is 15 amino acids long. In DNA form, the CDR3 reads TGTGCCAGCAGTATCGGAGTGGGGGCCTGGGATGAGCAGTTCTTC. Its translation: CASSIGVGAWDEQFF. The full variable domain, with the rest looked up from reference TRBV5-6 and TRBJ2-1, is DAGVTQSPTHLIKTRGQQVTLRCSPKSGHDTVSWYQQALGQGPQFIFQYYEEEERQRGNFPDRFSGHQFPNYSSELNVNALLLGDSALYLCASSIGVGAWDEQFFGPGTRLTVL.

This chain uses TRBV2 with TRBJ1-2; D is unresolved. V was pared by 0 bases and J by 4 bases, with 9 bases between. Germline lookup yields CDR1 SNHLY and CDR2 FYNNEI. This CDR3 region has 14 residues. The CDR3 bases are TGTGCCAGCAGTGAAGCCCCCAGAGGCTATGGCTACACCTTC. Encoded protein: CASSEAPRGYGYTF.

This clone came up a few times. The CDR3 region is CATSSSRGYYNEQFF. The CDR3 coding sequence is TGTGCCACCAGCAGTTCCAGGGGTTACTACAATGAGCAGTTCTTC. V gene TRBV15 combines with J gene TRBJ2-1; a weak D match, TRBD1 (6 bases). The CDR3 consists of 15 residues. CDR1 is LNHNV, CDR2 YYDKDF, per germline (reference sequence). The V and J ends lost 3 bases and 3 bases respectively, with 12 bases between them.

This chain joins TRBV9 and TRBJ1-6, with D perhaps matching TRBD1 (5 bases). Germline loops: CDR1 SGDLS, CDR2 YYNGEE. The CDR3 is 15 residues long. V lost 0 bases to trimming and J lost 2 bases, with 6 bases between them. Here the CDR3 reads CASSVGGTYNSPLHF. In DNA form, the CDR3 reads TGTGCCAGCAGCGTAGGGGGCACCTATAATTCACCCCTCCACTTT.

The table lists this clone with a few counts. V usage is TRBV28 and J usage is TRBJ1-2; 8 bases align to TRBD1. Germline V lookup: CDR1 MDHEN, CDR2 SYDVKM. The V gene end was trimmed by 5 bases and the J gene end by 3 bases; junction bases not matched to a gene: 11. This CDR3 region has 16 residues. The CDR3 sequence is CASSPPGTGIYYGYTF. As DNA, the CDR3 is TGTGCCAGCAGTCCGCCCGGGACAGGAATTTACTATGGCTACACCTTC.

The chain couples TRBV30 to TRBJ1-3; TRBD1 aligns across 9 bases. J lost 7 bases, V lost 5 bases, and 3 bases had no gene match. Germline CDR1 reads GTSNPN; CDR2 reads SVGIG (reference sequence). This CDR3 is 12 amino acids long. The CDR3 DNA reads TGTGCCTGGCGGGACAGGGTGAACACCATATATTTT. Translated: CAWRDRVNTIYF. Supplemented by reference TRBV30 and TRBJ1-3, the full variable domain reads SQTIHQWPATLVQPVGSPLSLECTVEGTSNPNLYWYRQAAGRGLQLLFYSVGIGQISSEVPQNLSASRPQDRQFILSSKKLLLSDSGFYLCAWRDRVNTIYFGEGSWLTVV.

The rearrangement joins TRBV6-6 to TRBJ1-2; unclear D gene. With 8 bases removed from V and 7 bases from J, the gap between germline ends came to 11 bases. Germline loops: CDR1 MNHNY, CDR2 SVGAGI (reference sequence). The CDR3 has 11 amino acids. CDR3 residues: CASEEDAGYTF. CDR3 bases: TGTGCCAGCGAGGAGGACGCTGGCTACACCTTC.

The chain employs TRBV7-8 and TRBJ2-3; 7 bases fit TRBD1. This CDR3 comprises 15 residues. The ends lost 1 base at V and 4 bases at J; junction bases unmatched: 5. The germline CDR1 and CDR2 sequences are SGHVS and FQNEAQ. CDR3 sequence reads: CASSLERGRSDTQYF. The CDR3 region has the DNA TGTGCCAGCAGCTTAGAAAGGGGGCGTTCAGATACGCAGTATTTT.

The chain is built from TRBV29-1 and TRBJ2-7; 10 nucleotides align to TRBD1. The germline V gene has CDR1 SQVTM and CDR2 ANQGSEA. The CDR3 extends over 16 amino acids. V dropped 3 bases and J dropped 5; count of bases not matched to a gene: 13. CDR3 in DNA: TGCAGCGTTGAGGCTCTCGAGACAGGGGGCTTCAACGAGCAGTACTTC. Protein: CSVEALETGGFNEQYF.

CDR3 protein: CASSFESGTEAFF. In DNA, the CDR3 is TGTGCCAGCAGCTTTGAGTCCGGCACTGAAGCTTTCTTT. The V gene is TRBV11-2, the J gene TRBJ1-1; D is undetermined. The CDR3 contains 13 residues. Trimming removed 3 bases at V and 4 bases at J, with 9 bases between. The germline gives CDR1 SGHAT, CDR2 FQNNGV.

This clone came up once. The V call is TRBV10-3, the J call TRBJ2-3, with D perhaps matching TRBD1 (6 bases). Per the germline V gene, CDR1 is ENHRY and CDR2 is SYGVKD. The CDR3 runs to 16 residues. The V and J ends lost 3 bases and 5 bases respectively, with 18 bases between them. The CDR3 region is CAISDPRTDSGDTQYF. The CDR3 DNA sequence: TGTGCCATCAGTGACCCGCGGACAGACTCCGGAGATACGCAGTATTTT.